The 16 T cell receptor beta chains below were found in one sample sequenced in a study of blood T cell repertoires in COVID-19. The method was immunoSEQ multiplex PCR; TCRdb's version includes in-frame clones alone and lacks a portion of them. Of around 230,000 clones listed, approximately 82% are singletons. Sample: peripheral blood. The receptors were sampled from a woman between 50 and 59 years old with acute or convalescent COVID-19.

This clone appeared a few times. The CDR3 loop reads CASIDPGTGLNSPLHF. The CDR3 DNA reads TGTGCCAGCATTGACCCTGGGACAGGCCTTAATTCACCCCTCCACTTT. The gene calls are TRBV6-1 and TRBJ1-6; 8 bases line up with TRBD1. The CDR3 spans 16 residues. Unmatched junction bases numbered 11, after V lost 7 bases and J lost 6 bases. Germline CDR1 MNHNS, CDR2 SASEGT.

The V call is TRBV7-9, the J call TRBJ1-4; 10 bases are a match to TRBD1. Germline V gene sequence: CDR1 SEHNR, CDR2 FQNEAQ (reference sequence). The V gene end was trimmed by 4 bases and the J gene end by 6 bases; junction bases not matched to a gene: 2. CDR3 length equals 14 residues. CDR3: CASSSGTGDEKLFF. DNA of the CDR3: TGTGCCAGCAGCTCCGGGACAGGGGATGAAAAACTGTTTTTT.

The chain joins TRBV10-3 to TRBJ1-3; D remains unclear. The CDR3 extends over 16 amino acids. Trimming cost V 0 bases and J 0 bases, with 9 bases left between them. Germline V CDR1 and CDR2: ENHRY, SYGVKD. This CDR3 is CAISESEASSGNTIYF. CDR3 bases: TGTGCCATCAGTGAGTCTGAGGCGAGCTCTGGAAACACCATATATTTT.

The chain joins TRBV5-1 to TRBJ2-5; no firm D call. Trimming cost V 0 bases and J 5 bases, with 11 bases left between them. The CDR3 has 14 amino acids. Germline values: CDR1 SGHRS, CDR2 YFSETQ. The CDR3 DNA reads TGCGCCAGCAGCTTGGCCGCCGGTCCGGAGACCCAGTACTTC. It encodes CASSLAAGPETQYF.

This chain connects TRBV27 to TRBJ2-7, with D possibly matching TRBD2 (5 bases). This CDR3 comprises 15 residues. V lost 5 bases, J lost 2 bases, and 16 bases lay in between. The germline gives CDR1 MNHEY, CDR2 SMNVEV (reference sequence). CDR3 nucleotide sequence: TGTGCCAGCAGTCCCTCGAGACTACCGCCCTACGAGCAGTACTTC. It translates to CASSPSRLPPYEQYF.

This chain connects TRBV11-2 to TRBJ1-1; maybe TRBD1 (5 bases). CDR1 is SGHAT and CDR2 is FQNNGV in the germline V gene. The CDR3 length is 15 residues. Trimming shortened V by 6 bases and J by 1 base, and 15 bases separated the two germline ends. CDR3 nucleotides: TGTGCCAGCAGAAAAGAGGGGCGGGGGAACACTGAAGCTTTCTTT. Protein sequence: CASRKEGRGNTEAFF.

The chain recombines TRBV3-1 (or the pseudogene TRBV3-2) with TRBJ2-7; 7 nucleotides match TRBD1. V gave up 8 bases and J gave up 4 bases; unmatched junction bases: 14. The CDR3 has 15 residues. Germline-derived CDR1 and CDR2 are LGHDT and YNNKEL (reference sequence). The CDR3 sequence: CASGSSGTDSYEQYF. The CDR3 nucleotides are TGTGCCAGCGGATCTTCCGGGACAGACTCTTACGAGCAGTACTTC.

This chain uses TRBV7-9 with TRBJ2-1; tentatively, D is TRBD2 (6 bases). This CDR3 region has 14 residues. Trimming shortened V by 1 base and J by 3 bases, and 7 bases separated the two germline ends. The germline V gene has CDR1 SEHNR and CDR2 FQNEAQ (reference sequence). DNA for the CDR3: TGTGCCAGCAGCTTAGGGGGACTCTACAATGAGCAGTTCTTC. This translates into CASSLGGLYNEQFF.

CDR3 protein: CASSLFDSGGPGELFF. CDR3 in DNA: TGCGCCAGCAGCTTGTTTGACTCCGGGGGTCCCGGGGAGCTGTTTTTT. The chain has TRBV5-1 and TRBJ2-2, with a weak D call TRBD2 (6 bases). Between the trimmed V and J ends, which lost 1 base and 6 bases, there was a span of 16 bases. Germline lookup yields CDR1 SGHRS and CDR2 YFSETQ. This CDR3 contains 16 residues.

The chain combines TRBV2 with TRBJ2-3; the D gene is possibly TRBD2 (5 bases). The CDR3 spans 14 residues. V lost 7 bases and J lost 5, with 16 bases in between. Germline lookup yields CDR1 SNHLY and CDR2 FYNNEI. The CDR3 sequence: CASKTSGSGDTQYF. For the CDR3, the DNA is TGTGCCAGCAAGACGAGCGGATCAGGAGATACGCAGTATTTT.

This chain links TRBV24-1 with TRBJ2-5; D may be TRBD1 (6 bases). V shed 0 bases and J shed 5 bases, with 12 bases lying between them. Germline values: CDR1 KGHDR, CDR2 SFDVKD. The CDR3 covers 15 residues. CDR3 sequence: CATSDLARGGETQYF. As DNA, the CDR3 is TGTGCCACCAGTGATTTGGCCAGGGGTGGGGAGACCCAGTACTTC.

The V call is TRBV15, the J call TRBJ2-1; 12 bases fit TRBD2. The ends lost 5 bases at V and 4 bases at J; junction bases unmatched: 9. In germline, CDR1 is LNHNV, CDR2 YYDKDF (reference sequence). CDR3 length: 17 amino acids. The chain's CDR3 is CATSGTGLAGFYNEQFF. CDR3 nucleotides: TGTGCCACCAGCGGAACTGGACTAGCGGGGTTTTACAATGAGCAGTTCTTC.

The genes are TRBV28 and TRBJ1-2, with 8 positions matching TRBD1. V was pared by 6 bases and J by 4 bases, with 7 bases of the junction left unmatched. Germline V gene data show CDR1 as MDHEN and CDR2 as SYDVKM. The CDR3 totals 14 residues. The CDR3 reads CASSSGQGFYGYTF. The CDR3 DNA reads as TGTGCCAGCAGCTCCGGACAGGGCTTCTATGGCTACACCTTC.

The chain joins TRBV18 to TRBJ1-2; TRBD1 aligns across 7 bases. Germline V gene data show CDR1 as KGHSH and CDR2 as LQKENI. The CDR3 contains 17 residues. The V segment lost 3 bases and the J segment 0 bases; nucleotides outside the gene matches: 10. The CDR3 spells CASSPGTDILANYGYTF. For the CDR3, the DNA is TGTGCCAGCTCACCCGGGACAGATATTCTCGCTAACTATGGCTACACCTTC.

The chain joins TRBV7-9 to TRBJ2-3, with 11 bases aligning to TRBD2. Per germline, CDR1 SEHNR and CDR2 FQNEAQ (reference sequence). Losses at the gene ends were 3 bases for V and 0 bases for J; bases not matched to a gene: 11. There are 19 residues in the CDR3. The CDR3 reads CASSFWVAGGPWSTDTQYF. CDR3 DNA: TGTGCCAGCAGCTTTTGGGTAGCGGGAGGGCCTTGGAGCACAGATACGCAGTATTTT.

The CDR3 DNA is TGTGCCAGCTCGGGACAGGGACAGCCCCAGCATTTT. This codes for CASSGQGQPQHF. The V and J genes are TRBV27 and TRBJ1-5, with 9 bases matching TRBD1. The CDR3 length is 12 residues. The ends lost 8 bases at V and 7 bases at J; junction bases unmatched: 3. Germline V CDR1 and CDR2: MNHEY, SMNVEV (reference sequence).